The present entry profiles one TCR beta chain with its context. Its specific antigen is unknown. No base-level quality is on record; no much larger clone is a single base apart. These data come from a study of shared clonotypes between healthy human individuals (dated by TCRdb to 2020 to 2021). Study-level background: The cohort comprised two women and three men aged 18 to 49 years. Per donor, three plates each were used for CD4 naive and CD4 memory, two for CD8 naive, and one for CD8 memory. The study deeply sequenced blood TCR repertoires of about five healthy adults to estimate repertoire size and the extent of clonotype sharing between individuals. To increase sequencing depth and limit assay-specific biases, different laboratories used diverse techniques to prepare libraries and sequence TCR repertoires. Leukapheresis yielded between about 0.9 and 10 billion PBMCs per donor. Here is what the overall study found, with its caveats: Pairwise subsampling led to the expectation that sequencing depth would affect the degree of clonotype sharing among donors. Naive subsets generally had larger estimated clonotype richness than memory subsets. The small number of donors limited the genetic and exposure-history diversity represented. Sampling was limited to blood, and TCR repertoires in tissue likely differ from TCR repertoires in blood. Compared with non-shared clonotypes, the clonotypes found in all four sorted-subset donors had higher generation probabilities. Rarefaction of sorted-subset datasets indicated incomplete sequencing despite the large sequencing depth. Across a few donors, about 5.2% of naive CD4, roughly 3.4% of naive CD8, under 2.5% of memory CD4, and about 0.4% of memory CD8 clonotypes were shared.

The donors were healthy, HIV-negative adults with no recently reported acute infections or vaccinations. Every donor was a Caucasian adult living in Nashville, Tennessee, USA. Magnetic negative selection was used to enrich CD4+ T cells, after which naive cells were positively selected on CD45RA and the negative fraction became the memory subset. Blood was collected by leukapheresis, and PBMCs were isolated by Ficoll-Histopaque density gradient centrifugation and then cryopreserved in liquid nitrogen vapor phase. Analytical flow cytometry was used to check the purity and quantity of each magnetically sorted T cell population. Genomic DNA was isolated from every sorted fraction and measured by UV absorbance on a Nanodrop 2000c. Using the deep immunoSEQ assay, multiplex PCR amplified TCR CDR3 regions from genomic DNA. Extracted genomic DNA from each cell subset was spread evenly across all wells of several immunoSEQ 96-well plates, with each plate serving as a replicate. Each replicate PCR for sorted subsets received around 0.2 ug genomic DNA, equal to around 32,000 T cell genomes. The purified libraries were quantified using a Qubit 3.0 fluorometer, sized with a Bioanalyzer 2100, and then quantified again using the KAPA Library Quantification kit. A separate single-read 150-cycle Illumina NextSeq 550 flow cell was used to sequence each immunoSEQ 96-well plate. The paper's data handling went like this. Because only junctional sequences without quality scores were contained in the immunoSEQ output, filtering matching that applied to full-length reads could not be performed. Sequences were annotated with PyIR, a Python wrapper for IgBLAST v1.9, and V/J genes and CDR3 were assigned using IMGT germline references. Reads with weak V/J assignments (E-value above 1e-6), missing CDR3, stop codons, out-of-frame junctions, or ambiguous translated residues were removed. V3J clonotypes were defined as sequences sharing an identical inferred V gene, J gene, and CDR3 amino acid sequence. Percentage overlap between repertoires was computed as shared unique clonotypes divided by the size of the smaller repertoire. Three approaches were used to assess repertoire richness: RTK rarefaction, the Chao1 estimator, and Recon v2.1 estimates of unobserved clonotypes. Generation probabilities were computed with OLGA for all TCRbeta clonotypes obtained by the gDNA method from several donors. Drawn from immuneACCESS, this table holds only the in-frame rearrangements with V and J called that TCRdb kept. Clones are partly lost; checked studies trace under half to an unresolved V gene and leave the rest unexplained. The V and J calls and clone size are taken from that table; D and trimming were inferred from the DNA. The sample table contains about 340,000 clones; only one count was recorded for over 70% of them. 8% to 13% of the sample goes to the ten largest clones.

The sequenced material came from memory CD4+ T cells sorted from blood. In the paper's terms, the cell subset or site label means: CD45RA-negative fraction. This sequence was found in a man aged 30-40 years in good health.

The DNA is TGTGCCAGCAGCTTAGCGGGAGGGGGGGCCGATCGAAAGACCCAGTACTTC. It translates to CASSLAGGGADRKTQYF. The V and J segments used are TRBV7-2 and TRBJ2-5; TRBD2 is a weak D gene call, 7 bases matching. V is clipped by 0 bases and J by 6 bases, and the sequence between their germline boundaries is 20 bases long. Reading from cysteine to phenylalanine, the CDR3 counts 17 amino acids. Only CDR3 DNA remains: 51 bases, in frame from the first base. Looking up the germline V gene yields CDR1 SGHTA and CDR2 FQGNSA.